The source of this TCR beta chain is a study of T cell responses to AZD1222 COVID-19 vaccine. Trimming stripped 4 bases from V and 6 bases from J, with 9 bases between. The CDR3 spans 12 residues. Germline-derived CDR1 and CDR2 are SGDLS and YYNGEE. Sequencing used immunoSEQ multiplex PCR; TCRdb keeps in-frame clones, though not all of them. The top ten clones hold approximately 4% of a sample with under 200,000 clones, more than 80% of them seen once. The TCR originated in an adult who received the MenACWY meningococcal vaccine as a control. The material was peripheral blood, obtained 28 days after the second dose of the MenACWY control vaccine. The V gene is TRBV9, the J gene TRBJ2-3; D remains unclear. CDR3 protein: CASSLLGDTQYF. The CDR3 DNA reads TGTGCCAGCAGCTTGCTAGGGGATACGCAGTATTTT.